This record concerns one T cell receptor beta chain sequence. Deletions cut 3 bases from V and 6 bases from J, with 9 bases between. The germline V gene encodes CDR1 SGHVS and CDR2 FNYEAQ. The CDR3 is made up of 12 amino acids. These data are taken from a study of blood T cell repertoires in COVID-19. About the research overall: The United States, Italy and Spain provided the acute and convalescent COVID-19 samples. The analysed material was cDNA or gDNA that came from T cells, B-cell-depleted T cells, or PBMCs.

Methods used by the authors: The authors estimated nucleated cell counts from reference gene primer amplification. Measured with immunoSEQ multiplex PCR; TCRdb has only the in-frame clones, and not every one. V, J and clone size were drawn from that table, and D and trimming were deduced from the DNA. The profile covers 200,000 to 250,000 clones, with approximately 86% appearing a single time and around 1.5% taken by the ten largest. Sequencing was carried out using peripheral blood. This receptor was obtained from a man between 18 and 35 years old with active or convalescent COVID-19. The gene calls are TRBV7-6 and TRBJ2-7; D is possibly TRBD1 (5 bases). CDR3 protein: CASSFVQGEQYF. The DNA for the CDR3 is TGTGCCAGCAGCTTTGTCCAGGGCGAGCAGTACTTC.